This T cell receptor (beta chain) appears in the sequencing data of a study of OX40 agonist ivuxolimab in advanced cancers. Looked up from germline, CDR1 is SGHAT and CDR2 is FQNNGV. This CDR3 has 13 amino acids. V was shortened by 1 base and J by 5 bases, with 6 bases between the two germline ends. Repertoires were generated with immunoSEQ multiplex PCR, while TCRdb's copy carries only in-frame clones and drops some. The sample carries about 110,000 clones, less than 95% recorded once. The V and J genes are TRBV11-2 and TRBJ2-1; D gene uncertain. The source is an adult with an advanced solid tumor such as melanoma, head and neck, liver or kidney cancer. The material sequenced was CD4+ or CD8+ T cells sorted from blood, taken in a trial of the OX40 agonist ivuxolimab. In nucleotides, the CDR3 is TGTGCCAGCAGCTTAGGGGTCCACAATGAGCAGTTCTTC. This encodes CASSLGVHNEQFF.